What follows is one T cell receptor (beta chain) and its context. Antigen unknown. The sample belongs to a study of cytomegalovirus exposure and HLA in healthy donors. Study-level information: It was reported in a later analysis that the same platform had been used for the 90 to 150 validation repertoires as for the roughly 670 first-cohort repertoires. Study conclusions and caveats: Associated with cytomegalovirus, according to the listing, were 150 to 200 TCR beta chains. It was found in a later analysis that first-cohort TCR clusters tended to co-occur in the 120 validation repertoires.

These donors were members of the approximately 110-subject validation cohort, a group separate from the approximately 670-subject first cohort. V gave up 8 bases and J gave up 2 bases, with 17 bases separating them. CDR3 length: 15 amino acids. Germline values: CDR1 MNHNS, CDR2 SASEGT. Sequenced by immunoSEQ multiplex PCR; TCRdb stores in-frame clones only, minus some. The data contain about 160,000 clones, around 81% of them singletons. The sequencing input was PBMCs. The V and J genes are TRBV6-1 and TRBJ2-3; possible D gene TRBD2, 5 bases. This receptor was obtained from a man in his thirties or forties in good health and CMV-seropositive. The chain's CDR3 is CASVALAGDTDTQYF. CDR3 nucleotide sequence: TGTGCCAGCGTTGCCCTAGCAGGCGACACAGATACGCAGTATTTT.